The present T cell receptor (beta chain) was sequenced within a study of T cell responses to AZD1222 COVID-19 vaccine. Study findings and constraints: No day 14 peak samples; only post-peak repertoires were characterized. The study found Spike-specific TCR breadth and depth rose after two AZD1222 doses. Among the donors, most were white British and more were female, and clonal diversity was possibly underestimated.

A note on this clone: Its antigen is not identified.

CDR1 is MNHEY and CDR2 is SVGAGI in the germline V gene. V lost 2 bases, J lost 3 bases, and 11 bases lay in between. The CDR3 contains 14 residues. The method was immunoSEQ multiplex PCR; TCRdb's version includes in-frame clones alone and lacks a portion of them. Of 85,000 to 120,000 clones detected, 86% appear once; the ten largest clones hold around 5%. Sequenced material: peripheral blood, taken on day 0 of AZD1222 vaccination. The chain employs TRBV6-5 and TRBJ2-7, with D possibly being TRBD1 (6 bases). This sequence was found in an adult in good health. The CDR3 bases are TGTGCCAGCAGTTACAGGGGGAACAACTACGAGCAGTACTTC. Translation: CASSYRGNNYEQYF.